This T cell receptor (beta chain) was identified during a study of control samples from healthy donors and cancer patients. Sequenced by immunoSEQ multiplex PCR; TCRdb stores in-frame clones only, minus some. The sample contains about 110,000 clones, around nine tenths of which appear only once. The sequencing sample was made of blood. The sequence came from a woman aged 45-65 years in good health.

This CDR3 reads CASSSAGRGETQYF. In nucleotides, the CDR3 is TGTGCCAGCAGCTCCGCGGGGAGGGGAGAGACCCAGTACTTC. The chain employs TRBV7-9 and TRBJ2-5, with 7 bases identical to TRBD2. CDR3 length: 14 amino acids. Germline CDR1 and CDR2: SEHNR and FQNEAQ (reference sequence). After removal of 4 bases from V and 4 bases from J, the junction contained 6 bases not matched to a gene.